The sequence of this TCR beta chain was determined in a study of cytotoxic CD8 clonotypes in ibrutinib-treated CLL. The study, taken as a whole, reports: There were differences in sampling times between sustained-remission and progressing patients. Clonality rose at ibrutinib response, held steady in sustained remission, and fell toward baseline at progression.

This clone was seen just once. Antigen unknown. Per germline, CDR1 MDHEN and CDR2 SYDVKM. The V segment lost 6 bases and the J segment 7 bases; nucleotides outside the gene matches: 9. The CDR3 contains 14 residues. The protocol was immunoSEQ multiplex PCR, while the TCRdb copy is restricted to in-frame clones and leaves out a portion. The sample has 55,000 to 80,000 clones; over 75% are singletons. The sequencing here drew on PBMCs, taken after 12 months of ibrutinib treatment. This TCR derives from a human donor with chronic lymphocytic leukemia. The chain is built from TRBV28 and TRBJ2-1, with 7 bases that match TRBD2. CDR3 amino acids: CASREAGTKNEQFF. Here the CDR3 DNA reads TGTGCCAGCAGAGAAGCGGGGACGAAGAATGAGCAGTTCTTC.